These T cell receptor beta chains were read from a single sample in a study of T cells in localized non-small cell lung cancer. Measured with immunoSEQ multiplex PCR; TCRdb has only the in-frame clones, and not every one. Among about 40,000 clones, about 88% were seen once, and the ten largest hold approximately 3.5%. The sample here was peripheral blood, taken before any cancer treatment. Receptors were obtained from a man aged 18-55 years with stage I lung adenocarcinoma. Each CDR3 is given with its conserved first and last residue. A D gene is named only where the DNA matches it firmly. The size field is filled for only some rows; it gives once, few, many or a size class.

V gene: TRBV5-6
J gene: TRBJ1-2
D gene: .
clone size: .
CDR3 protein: CASSPDIYYGYTF
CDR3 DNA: TGTGCCAGCAGCCCGGACATATACTATGGCTACACCTTC

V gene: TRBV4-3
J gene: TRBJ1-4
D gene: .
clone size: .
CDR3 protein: CASSQERWANEKLFF
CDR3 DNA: TGCGCCAGCAGCCAAGAAAGGTGGGCTAATGAAAAACTGTTTTTT

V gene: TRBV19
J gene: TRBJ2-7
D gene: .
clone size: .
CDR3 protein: CASSLGLDGEQYF
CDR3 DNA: TGTGCCAGTAGCCTTGGGTTGGATGGCGAGCAGTACTTC

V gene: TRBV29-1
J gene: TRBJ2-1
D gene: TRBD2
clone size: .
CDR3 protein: CSVVRGRGQFF
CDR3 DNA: TGCAGCGTCGTTCGAGGGAGGGGGCAGTTCTTC

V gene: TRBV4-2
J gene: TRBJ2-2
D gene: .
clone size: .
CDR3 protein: CASSQAPARVETGELFF
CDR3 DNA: TGTGCCAGCAGCCAAGCCCCGGCCAGGGTAGAAACCGGGGAGCTGTTTTTT

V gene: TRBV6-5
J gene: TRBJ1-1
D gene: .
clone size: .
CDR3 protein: CASSYSRNTEAFF
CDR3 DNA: TGTGCCAGCAGTTACTCGCGGAACACTGAAGCTTTCTTT

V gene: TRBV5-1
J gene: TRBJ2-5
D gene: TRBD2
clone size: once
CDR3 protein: CASSLLGTRQETQYF
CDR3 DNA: TGCGCCAGCAGCTTGCTGGGGACTAGACAAGAGACCCAGTACTTC

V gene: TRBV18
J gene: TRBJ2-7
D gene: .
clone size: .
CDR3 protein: CASSPPGNQVEQYF
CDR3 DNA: TGTGCCAGCTCACCCCCAGGAAACCAAGTCGAGCAGTACTTC

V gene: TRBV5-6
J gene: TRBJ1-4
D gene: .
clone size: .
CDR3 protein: CASSWGPRDEKLFF
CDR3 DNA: TGTGCCAGCAGCTGGGGACCGAGAGATGAAAAACTGTTTTTT

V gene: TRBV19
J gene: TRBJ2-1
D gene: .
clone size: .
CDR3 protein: CASSPYRGGLDNEQFF
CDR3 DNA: TGTGCCAGTTCGCCCTACAGGGGGGGCCTGGACAATGAGCAGTTCTTC

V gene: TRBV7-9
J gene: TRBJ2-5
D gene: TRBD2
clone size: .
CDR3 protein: CASSPRGGRETQYF
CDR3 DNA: TGTGCCAGCAGCCCGCGGGGGGGCCGAGAGACCCAGTACTTC

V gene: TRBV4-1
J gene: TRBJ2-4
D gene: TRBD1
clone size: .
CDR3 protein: CASSLATGIAKNIQYF
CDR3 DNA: TGCGCCAGCAGCCTAGCGACAGGGATAGCCAAAAACATTCAGTACTTC

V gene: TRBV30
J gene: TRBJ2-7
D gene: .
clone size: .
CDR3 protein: CATNQVGGLYEQYF
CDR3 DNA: TGTGCCACAAATCAGGTGGGGGGGCTGTACGAGCAGTACTTC

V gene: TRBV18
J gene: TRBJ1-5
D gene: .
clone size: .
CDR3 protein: CASRTGNSNQPQHF
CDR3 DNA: TGTGCCAGCCGGACGGGAAATAGCAATCAGCCCCAGCATTTT

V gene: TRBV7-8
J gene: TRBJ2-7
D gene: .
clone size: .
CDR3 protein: CASSPGAGTLYEQYF
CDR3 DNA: TGTGCCAGCAGCCCCGGGGCAGGGACGTTGTACGAGCAGTACTTC

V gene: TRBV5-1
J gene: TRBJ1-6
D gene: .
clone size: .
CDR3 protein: CASSSQGRGSPLHF
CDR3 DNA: TGCGCCAGCAGCTCACAGGGAAGGGGCTCACCCCTCCACTTT

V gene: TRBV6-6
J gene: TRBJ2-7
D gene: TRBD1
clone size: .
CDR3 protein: CASSRTGEDYEQYF
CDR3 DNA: TGTGCCAGCAGCCGGACAGGGGAAGACTACGAGCAGTACTTC

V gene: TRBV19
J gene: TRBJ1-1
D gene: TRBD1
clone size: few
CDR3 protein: CASRSETGQGNTEAFF
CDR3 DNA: TGTGCCAGTAGGTCGGAAACGGGACAGGGGAACACTGAAGCTTTCTTT

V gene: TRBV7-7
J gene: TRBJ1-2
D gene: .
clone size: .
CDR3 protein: CASSPLGNYGYTF
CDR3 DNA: TGTGCCAGCAGCCCCCTGGGAAACTATGGCTACACCTTC

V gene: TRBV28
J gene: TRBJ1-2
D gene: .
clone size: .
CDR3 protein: CASSHRSETYGYTF
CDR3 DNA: TGTGCCAGCAGTCATCGGTCAGAAACCTATGGCTACACCTTC

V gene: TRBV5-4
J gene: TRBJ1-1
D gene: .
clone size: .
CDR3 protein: CASRAGSSLHTEAFF
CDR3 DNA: TGTGCCAGCAGAGCAGGGAGCTCGTTGCACACTGAAGCTTTCTTT

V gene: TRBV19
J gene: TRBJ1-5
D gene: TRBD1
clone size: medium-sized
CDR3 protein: CASSRETGGVQPQHF
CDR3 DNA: TGTGCCAGTAGTAGGGAGACAGGGGGCGTACAGCCCCAGCATTTT

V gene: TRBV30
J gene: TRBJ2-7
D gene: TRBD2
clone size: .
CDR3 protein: CAWSIGTSGEQYF
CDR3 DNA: TGTGCCTGGAGCATCGGGACTAGCGGCGAGCAGTACTTC

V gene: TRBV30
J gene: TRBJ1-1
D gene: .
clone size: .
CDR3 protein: CAWSVTRDTEAFF
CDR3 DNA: TGTGCCTGGAGTGTAACCAGGGACACTGAAGCTTTCTTT

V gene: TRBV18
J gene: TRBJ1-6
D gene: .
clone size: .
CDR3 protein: CASSPSPGASSYNSPLHF
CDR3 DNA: TGTGCCAGCTCACCCTCCCCTGGGGCGAGCTCCTATAATTCACCCCTCCACTTT

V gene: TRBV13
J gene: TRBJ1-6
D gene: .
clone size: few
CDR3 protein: CASSPSRGNNSPLHF
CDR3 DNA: TGTGCCAGCAGCCCCAGCAGGGGAAACAATTCACCCCTCCACTTT

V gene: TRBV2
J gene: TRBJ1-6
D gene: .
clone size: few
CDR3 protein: CASSDWPSPLHF
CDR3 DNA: TGTGCCAGCAGTGATTGGCCCTCACCCCTCCACTTT

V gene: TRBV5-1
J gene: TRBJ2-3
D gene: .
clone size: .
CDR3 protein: CASSFAGPSTDTQYF
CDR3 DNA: TGCGCCAGCAGCTTCGCAGGGCCTAGCACAGATACGCAGTATTTT